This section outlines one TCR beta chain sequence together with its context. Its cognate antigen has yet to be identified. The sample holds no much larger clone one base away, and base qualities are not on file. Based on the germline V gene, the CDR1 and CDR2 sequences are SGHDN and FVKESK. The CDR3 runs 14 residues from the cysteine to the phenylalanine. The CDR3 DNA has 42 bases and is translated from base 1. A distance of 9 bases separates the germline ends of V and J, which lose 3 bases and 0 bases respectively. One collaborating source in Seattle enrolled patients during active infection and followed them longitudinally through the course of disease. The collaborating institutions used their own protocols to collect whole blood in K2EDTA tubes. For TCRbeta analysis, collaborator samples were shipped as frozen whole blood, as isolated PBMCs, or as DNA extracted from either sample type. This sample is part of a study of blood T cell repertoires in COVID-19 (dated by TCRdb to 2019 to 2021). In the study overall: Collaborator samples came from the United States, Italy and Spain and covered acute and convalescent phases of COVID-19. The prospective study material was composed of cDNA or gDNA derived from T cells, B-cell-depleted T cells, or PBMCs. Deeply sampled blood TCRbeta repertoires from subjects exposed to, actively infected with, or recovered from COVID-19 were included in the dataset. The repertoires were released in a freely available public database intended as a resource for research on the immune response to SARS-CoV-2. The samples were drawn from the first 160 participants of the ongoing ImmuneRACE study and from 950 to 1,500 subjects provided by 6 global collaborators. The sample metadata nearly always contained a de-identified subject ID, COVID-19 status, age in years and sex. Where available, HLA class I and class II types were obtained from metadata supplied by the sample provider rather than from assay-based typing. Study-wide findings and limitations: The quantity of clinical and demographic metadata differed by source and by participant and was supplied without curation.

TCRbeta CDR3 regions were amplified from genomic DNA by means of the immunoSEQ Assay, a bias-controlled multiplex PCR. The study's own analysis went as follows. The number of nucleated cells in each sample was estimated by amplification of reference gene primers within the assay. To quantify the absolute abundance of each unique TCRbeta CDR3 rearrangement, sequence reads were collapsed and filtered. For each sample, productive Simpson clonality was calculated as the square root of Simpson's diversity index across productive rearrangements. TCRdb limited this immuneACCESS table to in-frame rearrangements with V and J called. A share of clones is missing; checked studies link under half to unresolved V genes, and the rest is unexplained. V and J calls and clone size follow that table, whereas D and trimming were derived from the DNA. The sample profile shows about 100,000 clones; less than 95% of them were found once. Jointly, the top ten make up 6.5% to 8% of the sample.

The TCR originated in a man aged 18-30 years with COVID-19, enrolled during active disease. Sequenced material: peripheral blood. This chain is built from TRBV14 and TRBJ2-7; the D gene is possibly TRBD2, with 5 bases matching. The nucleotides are TGTGCCAGCAGCCAGCTGACTAACTCCTACGAGCAGTACTTC. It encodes CASSQLTNSYEQYF.